This TCR beta chain was profiled in a study of memory CD4+ T cells and cytomegalovirus serostatus. The sort gate was single viable CD3+CD4+CD8-CD45RO+ cells for memory CD4+ T cells. The CDR3 extends over 15 amino acids. Looked up from germline, CDR1 is SEHNR and CDR2 is FQNEAQ (reference sequence). The junction had 5 bases not matched to a gene; V was cut back by 4 bases and J by 3 bases. Profiling relied on immunoSEQ multiplex PCR, and the TCRdb table lists in-frame clones only, not all of them. The table lists around 41,000 clones, approximately 80% of them singletons. The rearrangement uses TRBV7-9 and TRBJ2-7; 11 bases agree with TRBD1. Sequencing was done on a sample of memory CD4+ T cells from blood. The clonotype originates from an adult in good health and CMV-seronegative. This CDR3 reads CASSSTGTGGYEQYF. The CDR3 DNA is TGTGCCAGCAGCTCAACCGGGACAGGGGGCTACGAGCAGTACTTC.